This T cell receptor (beta chain) comes out of a study of technical replicates of blood from several donors. The CDR3 sequence is 15 residues long. The junction had 1 base not matched to a gene; V was cut back by 1 base and J by 3 bases. Per germline, CDR1 LNHDA and CDR2 SQIVND (reference sequence). Profiling relied on immunoSEQ multiplex PCR, and the TCRdb table lists in-frame clones only, not all of them. The table shows about 62,000 clones, with around 87% occurring only once. The clonotype originates from a human donor in good health. Some clones in this sample may be carry-over from other donors' samples. Sequencing input: PBMCs. V usage is TRBV19 and J usage is TRBJ2-7; 12 bases match TRBD2. DNA of the CDR3: TGTGCCAGTAGTATAGGGACTAGCGGGAACTACGAGCAGTACTTC. Amino acid sequence: CASSIGTSGNYEQYF.